The 10 T cell receptor beta chains below all came from one sample that was sequenced in a study of glioma-infiltrating T cells. The iRepertoire nested amplicon-rescue multiplex PCR amplified TCR alpha and beta CDR3s from RNA. TCRdb analysed the multiplex PCR reads with MiXCR anew, one entry per CDR3 protein. The sample has more than 350,000 distinct CDR3 sequences; about two fifths are singletons. The sample consisted of glioma tissue, nonneoplastic brain tissue, or PBMCs (not recorded which). The source of these receptors is a human donor with low-grade glioma or glioblastoma, undergoing nonglioma brain surgery, or in good health (not recorded which).

This clonotype was seen a few times. This sequence joins TRBV6-1 and TRBJ2-5; 8 bases are a match to TRBD2. CDR3 size: 15 residues. Germline loops: CDR1 MNHNS, CDR2 SASEGT. The junction had 6 bases not matched to a gene; V was cut back by 4 bases and J by 2 bases. CDR3 in amino acids: CASSGTSGPQETQYF. The CDR3 DNA is TGTGCCAGCAGTGGTACTAGCGGACCACAAGAGACCCAGTACTTC.

Worth noting for this clonotype: A much larger clone is a single base away; this may be a read error. The chain has TRBV27 and TRBJ1-5; D is undetermined. The CDR3 length is 15 residues. Per the germline V gene, CDR1 is MNHEY and CDR2 is SMNVEV (reference sequence). V was pared by 6 bases and J by 3 bases, with 15 bases between. The CDR3 is CASSPYRHYNQPQHF. The CDR3, as DNA: TGTGCCAGCAGCCCTTATAGGCACTACAATCAGCCCCAGCATTTT.

This clonotype was seen at least ten times. The chain carries TRBV20-1 and TRBJ2-7; TRBD2 matches at 8 bases. The length of the CDR3 is 14 residues. The V gene's germline CDR1 is DFQATT and CDR2 SNEGSKA (reference sequence). J gave up 3 bases and V 1 base, and 5 bases lay outside the gene matches. CDR3 region: CSARVPSGHYEQYF. In nucleotides, the CDR3 is TGCAGTGCTAGAGTCCCTAGCGGGCACTACGAGCAGTACTTC.

The chain uses TRBV7-2 and TRBJ2-3; D could derive from TRBD1 or TRBD2 (5 bases each). Trimming cost V 5 bases and J 1 base, with 16 bases left between them. From germline, CDR1 is SGHTA and CDR2 FQGNSA. This CDR3 is built from 16 residues. This CDR3 reads CASSLGLLGGTDTQYF. CDR3 bases: TGTGCCAGCAGCCTCGGGTTGCTGGGGGGCACAGATACGCAGTATTTT.

This clonotype was found a few times. This chain links TRBV12-5 with TRBJ2-5; D perhaps matches TRBD1 (6 bases). The CDR3 runs 13 residues. Germline V CDR1 and CDR2: LGHNT, FRNRAP. V was trimmed by 7 bases and J by 5 bases, leaving 14 bases between them. CDR3 sequence: CASARQVRETQYF. In nucleotides, the CDR3 is TGTGCTAGTGCAAGACAGGTCCGGGAGACCCAGTACTTC.

V is TRBV7-9 and J is TRBJ1-1, with TRBD1 as a possible D gene (5 bases). V gave up 6 bases and J gave up 6 bases, with 17 bases separating them. The germline CDR1 and CDR2 sequences are SEHNR and FQNEAQ (reference sequence). The CDR3 consists of 14 residues. The CDR3: CASRGRGRPPEAFF. The CDR3 DNA reads as TGTGCCAGCAGAGGGAGGGGCCGGCCTCCTGAAGCTTTCTTT.

The V and J genes are TRBV4-1 and TRBJ2-1; 9 bases agree with TRBD1. The trim removed 2 bases at V and 3 bases at J, leaving 5 bases unmatched. The CDR3 covers 16 residues. Germline CDR1 MGHRA, CDR2 YSYEKL. The CDR3 DNA follows: TGCGCCAGCAGCCAAATACCGGGACAGGGCTACAATGAGCAGTTCTTC. This sequence encodes CASSQIPGQGYNEQFF.

Note on this clonotype: A much larger clone lies a single base off, so this may be a read error. The rearrangement uses TRBV12-3 or TRBV12-4 and TRBJ2-1; weak D call: TRBD1 (6 bases). This CDR3 is built from 14 residues. Trimming pared 5 bases from V and 7 bases from J, leaving 15 bases between. CDR3 bases: TGTGCCAGCAGTCCGGAAAGGGGGAGAAATGAGCAGTTCTTC. Its protein is CASSPERGRNEQFF.

Note on this clonotype: A read error may produce the germline difference seen at one junction end. The gene calls are TRBV6-8 and TRBJ2-3; D unresolved. The better agreement between TRBJ1-5 and the DNA end casts doubt on the J call. Per germline, CDR1 MNHGY and CDR2 SAAAGT. The CDR3 sequence is 18 residues long. Here the CDR3 reads CASGYSSLAGPSTDTQHF. As DNA, the CDR3 is TGTGCCAGCGGTTACTCGAGCCTAGCGGGTCCCAGCACAGATACGCAGCATTTT.

The chain combines TRBV28 with TRBJ1-1; possibly TRBD1 for D (6 bases). V lost 3 bases, J lost 2 bases, and 13 bases lay in between. The germline CDR1 and CDR2 sequences are MDHEN and SYDVKM. The CDR3 loop spans 15 amino acids. This CDR3 reads CASSFGGARNTEAFF. Here the CDR3 DNA reads TGTGCCAGCAGTTTTGGGGGGGCGCGAAACACTGAAGCTTTCTTT.